This T cell receptor (beta chain) came from a study of Graves' ophthalmopathy and Graves' hyperthyroidism. Study conclusions and caveats: Stable hyperthyroidism and ophthalmopathy were told apart by a 13-signature model, which achieved less than 90% sensitivity and approximately 81% specificity. Blood shared most expanded thyroid clonotypes above 0.001 frequency. As the model predicted ophthalmopathy progression, it achieved a sensitivity of 70.59% and a specificity of roughly 73%.

Enrolled hyperthyroidism patients had a new diagnosis, a duration under 2 months, and an age of 18 to 65. The authors amplified TCR beta CDR3 regions from RNA transcripts. The workflow started with a first-round RT-PCR run with HTBI primers and then moved on to a second-round multiplex PCR. TCRdb redid the calling of the multiplex PCR reads with MiXCR, one entry per CDR3 protein. This repertoire shows over a million distinct CDR3 sequences, roughly 35% found once; its top ten account for approximately 12%. Many counts were recorded for this clonotype. The antigen is unknown. The sample consisted of peripheral blood or thyroid tissue (not recorded which). The origin of this receptor is an adult man with Graves' hyperthyroidism.

CDR3 sequence (DNA): TGTGCCAGCAGCCAAGAAGGAGGGGGCGATACGAACTATGGCTACACCTTC. Protein sequence: CASSQEGGGDTNYGYTF. The chain employs TRBV14 and TRBJ1-2; TRBD1 matches 7 bases. J was trimmed by 2 bases and V by 0 bases; bases with no gene match: 9. This CDR3 spans 17 amino acids. The germline CDR1 and CDR2 sequences are SGHDN and FVKESK.